Listed below are T cell receptor beta chains from one sample, sequenced in a study of blood T cell repertoires in COVID-19. Only in-frame clones appear in the TCRdb table, and some are missing; sequencing was by immunoSEQ multiplex PCR. Here the sample spans about 86,000 clones, 70% to 85% being singletons. Sample: peripheral blood. The receptors come from a man between 70 and 80 years old with acute or convalescent COVID-19. CDR3s include the opening cysteine and the closing phenylalanine or tryptophan. A D gene is named only where the DNA matches it firmly. Rows may omit the clone size; those that give it use once, few, many or a size class.

J gene: TRBJ2-3
D gene: TRBD1
V gene: TRBV6-5
clone size: .
CDR3 protein: CASAGQATDTQYF
CDR3 DNA: TGTGCCAGCGCGGGACAGGCCACAGATACGCAGTATTTT

J gene: TRBJ1-2
D gene: TRBD1
V gene: TRBV6-5
clone size: .
CDR3 protein: CASSYSWTGYYGYTF
CDR3 DNA: TGTGCCAGCAGTTACTCTTGGACAGGGTACTATGGCTACACCTTC

J gene: TRBJ1-6
D gene: .
V gene: TRBV4-1
clone size: .
CDR3 protein: CASSHQGRSDNSPLHF
CDR3 DNA: TGCGCCAGCAGCCACCAAGGGAGATCGGACAATTCACCCCTCCACTTT

J gene: TRBJ2-1
D gene: TRBD1
V gene: TRBV5-4
clone size: .
CDR3 protein: CASSAGIGQGNEQFF
CDR3 DNA: TGTGCCAGCAGCGCAGGAATAGGACAGGGCAATGAGCAGTTCTTC

J gene: TRBJ1-2
D gene: TRBD1
V gene: TRBV5-1
clone size: .
CDR3 protein: CASSLGQGDGYTF
CDR3 DNA: TGCGCCAGCAGCTTGGGACAGGGCGATGGCTACACCTTC

J gene: TRBJ2-7
D gene: .
V gene: TRBV5-6
clone size: .
CDR3 protein: CASSFSGAEQYF
CDR3 DNA: TGTGCCAGCAGCTTTTCAGGGGCCGAGCAGTACTTC

J gene: TRBJ2-3
D gene: TRBD2
V gene: TRBV7-6
clone size: .
CDR3 protein: CASSLQAGKTNTQYF
CDR3 DNA: TGTGCCAGCAGCTTACAAGCGGGGAAAACTAATACGCAGTATTTT

J gene: TRBJ1-2
D gene: .
V gene: TRBV29-1
clone size: few
CDR3 protein: CSVADSSSNYGYTF
CDR3 DNA: TGCAGCGTGGCGGACAGCAGTTCTAACTATGGCTACACCTTC

J gene: TRBJ1-1
D gene: .
V gene: TRBV7-2
clone size: .
CDR3 protein: CASSEGPGNTEAFF
CDR3 DNA: TGTGCCAGCAGCGAGGGTCCCGGCAACACTGAAGCTTTCTTT

J gene: TRBJ2-1
D gene: .
V gene: TRBV2
clone size: .
CDR3 protein: CASGGAWASEQFF
CDR3 DNA: TGTGCCAGCGGGGGGGCCTGGGCGAGTGAGCAGTTCTTC

J gene: TRBJ1-1
D gene: .
V gene: TRBV11-3
clone size: .
CDR3 protein: CASSLGGGDNEAFF
CDR3 DNA: TGTGCCAGCAGCTTAGGGGGCGGAGACAACGAAGCTTTCTTT

J gene: TRBJ1-1
D gene: TRBD1
V gene: TRBV5-4
clone size: .
CDR3 protein: CASSLQYRQGKSEAFF
CDR3 DNA: TGTGCCAGCAGCTTGCAGTATCGACAGGGTAAATCTGAAGCTTTCTTT

J gene: TRBJ2-3
D gene: .
V gene: TRBV5-1
clone size: .
CDR3 protein: CATSNRGASDTQYF
CDR3 DNA: TGCGCCACCTCAAACCGGGGGGCCTCAGATACGCAGTATTTT

J gene: TRBJ2-7
D gene: TRBD1
V gene: TRBV10-3
clone size: .
CDR3 protein: CAIRPPGGKHYEQYF
CDR3 DNA: TGTGCCATCAGACCCCCAGGGGGAAAACACTACGAGCAGTACTTC

J gene: TRBJ1-6
D gene: TRBD1
V gene: TRBV19
clone size: .
CDR3 protein: CASRDRVVPLHF
CDR3 DNA: TGTGCCAGCCGGGACAGGGTAGTACCCCTCCACTTT

J gene: TRBJ1-5
D gene: .
V gene: TRBV5-1
clone size: .
CDR3 protein: CASSLSGAGNQPQHF
CDR3 DNA: TGCGCCAGCAGCTTGTCAGGGGCCGGCAATCAGCCCCAGCATTTT

J gene: TRBJ1-2
D gene: .
V gene: TRBV28
clone size: .
CDR3 protein: CASSQNGGAYGYTF
CDR3 DNA: TGTGCCAGCAGTCAAAACGGAGGCGCCTATGGCTACACCTTC

J gene: TRBJ2-2
D gene: .
V gene: TRBV19
clone size: .
CDR3 protein: CARTGGELFF
CDR3 DNA: TGTGCCAGGACGGGCGGGGAGCTGTTTTTT

J gene: TRBJ1-1
D gene: TRBD1
V gene: TRBV7-2
clone size: .
CDR3 protein: CASSFQGAGTEAFF
CDR3 DNA: TGTGCCAGCAGCTTCCAGGGGGCAGGCACTGAAGCTTTCTTT

J gene: TRBJ2-3
D gene: TRBD1
V gene: TRBV27
clone size: .
CDR3 protein: CASSRPGQGGDTQYF
CDR3 DNA: TGTGCCAGCAGTCGACCGGGACAGGGTGGAGATACGCAGTATTTT

J gene: TRBJ2-5
D gene: TRBD1
V gene: TRBV10-3
clone size: .
CDR3 protein: CAISLGQDQETQYF
CDR3 DNA: TGTGCCATCAGCCTCGGACAGGACCAAGAGACCCAGTACTTC

J gene: TRBJ1-4
D gene: .
V gene: TRBV27
clone size: .
CDR3 protein: CASSLYRGEKLFF
CDR3 DNA: TGTGCCAGCAGTTTATACCGGGGTGAAAAACTGTTTTTT

J gene: TRBJ2-7
D gene: .
V gene: TRBV7-8
clone size: .
CDR3 protein: CASSFTQSYEQYF
CDR3 DNA: TGTGCCAGCAGCTTTACGCAGTCCTACGAGCAGTACTTC

J gene: TRBJ1-6
D gene: .
V gene: TRBV4-1
clone size: .
CDR3 protein: CASSLQWRAPTPLHF
CDR3 DNA: TGCGCCAGCAGCCTACAGTGGAGGGCCCCTACACCCCTCCACTTT

J gene: TRBJ1-2
D gene: TRBD1
V gene: TRBV29-1
clone size: .
CDR3 protein: CSAVDRGDGYTF
CDR3 DNA: TGCAGCGCCGTCGACAGGGGTGATGGCTACACCTTC

J gene: TRBJ1-5
D gene: .
V gene: TRBV12-3/TRBV12-4
clone size: .
CDR3 protein: CASSPQGGQPQHF
CDR3 DNA: TGTGCCAGCAGTCCGCAGGGAGGTCAGCCCCAGCATTTT

J gene: TRBJ2-5
D gene: TRBD1
V gene: TRBV5-4
clone size: .
CDR3 protein: CASSLVAGGPQETQYF
CDR3 DNA: TGTGCCAGCAGCTTGGTAGCAGGGGGCCCACAAGAGACCCAGTACTTC

J gene: TRBJ2-4
D gene: .
V gene: TRBV19
clone size: .
CDR3 protein: CASSIEGGSNIQYF
CDR3 DNA: TGTGCCAGTAGTATAGAGGGGGGATCCAACATTCAGTACTTC

J gene: TRBJ1-1
D gene: .
V gene: TRBV9
clone size: .
CDR3 protein: CASSERNTEAFF
CDR3 DNA: TGTGCCAGCAGCGAGAGGAACACTGAAGCTTTCTTT

J gene: TRBJ2-2
D gene: .
V gene: TRBV5-1
clone size: .
CDR3 protein: CASSSTGLNTGELFF
CDR3 DNA: TGCGCCAGCAGCTCGACAGGACTGAACACCGGGGAGCTGTTTTTT

J gene: TRBJ2-6
D gene: TRBD1
V gene: TRBV2
clone size: .
CDR3 protein: CASRWGQGPDISGANVLTF
CDR3 DNA: TGTGCCAGCCGCTGGGGACAGGGTCCAGATATCTCTGGGGCCAACGTCCTGACTTTC

J gene: TRBJ1-1
D gene: .
V gene: TRBV6-6
clone size: .
CDR3 protein: CASSYLQGMNTEAFF
CDR3 DNA: TGTGCCAGCAGTTACCTCCAGGGGATGAACACTGAAGCTTTCTTT

J gene: TRBJ2-7
D gene: TRBD1
V gene: TRBV6-1
clone size: .
CDR3 protein: CASSEMSPVAGGARQYF
CDR3 DNA: TGTGCCAGCAGTGAAATGTCCCCGGTCGCAGGGGGCGCGAGGCAGTACTTC

J gene: TRBJ1-5
D gene: TRBD1
V gene: TRBV6-4
clone size: .
CDR3 protein: CASSGQGSQPQHF
CDR3 DNA: TGTGCCAGCAGTGGACAGGGGAGTCAGCCCCAGCATTTT

J gene: TRBJ2-2
D gene: .
V gene: TRBV14
clone size: .
CDR3 protein: CASSQVQYTAGELFF
CDR3 DNA: TGTGCCAGCAGCCAAGTCCAATATACGGCCGGGGAGCTGTTTTTT

J gene: TRBJ1-1
D gene: .
V gene: TRBV4-1
clone size: .
CDR3 protein: CASSLRVAGVNTEAFF
CDR3 DNA: TGCGCCAGCAGCCTGAGGGTGGCAGGGGTGAACACTGAAGCTTTCTTT

J gene: TRBJ1-2
D gene: TRBD1
V gene: TRBV5-4
clone size: .
CDR3 protein: CASTRRTGASFGYTF
CDR3 DNA: TGTGCCAGCACCCGGCGGACAGGGGCCTCTTTTGGCTACACCTTC